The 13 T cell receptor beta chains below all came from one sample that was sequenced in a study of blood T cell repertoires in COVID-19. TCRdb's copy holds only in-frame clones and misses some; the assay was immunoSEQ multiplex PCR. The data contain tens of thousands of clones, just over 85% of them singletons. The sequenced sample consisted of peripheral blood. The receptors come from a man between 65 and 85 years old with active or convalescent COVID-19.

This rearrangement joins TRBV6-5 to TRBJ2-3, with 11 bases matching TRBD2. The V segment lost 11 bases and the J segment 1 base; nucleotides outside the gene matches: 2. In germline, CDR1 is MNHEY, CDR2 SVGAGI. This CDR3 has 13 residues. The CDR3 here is CAALAGGTDTQYF. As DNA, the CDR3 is TGTGCCGCACTAGCGGGGGGCACAGATACGCAGTATTTT.

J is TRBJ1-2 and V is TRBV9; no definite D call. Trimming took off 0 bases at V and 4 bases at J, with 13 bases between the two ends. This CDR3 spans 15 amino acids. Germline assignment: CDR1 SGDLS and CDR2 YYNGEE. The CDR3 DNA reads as TGTGCCAGCAGCGTAGCTTTGACACCCAGCTATGGCTACACCTTC. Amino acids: CASSVALTPSYGYTF.

The CDR3 here is CASSMGLGQMNTGELFF. CDR3 sequence (DNA): TGTGCCAGCAGCATGGGTCTGGGACAGATGAACACCGGGGAGCTGTTTTTT. J is TRBJ2-2 and V is TRBV5-4; 7 nucleotides match TRBD1. The ends lost 4 bases at V and 1 base at J; junction bases unmatched: 10. Germline V CDR1 and CDR2: SGHNT, YYREEE (reference sequence). The CDR3 contains 17 residues.

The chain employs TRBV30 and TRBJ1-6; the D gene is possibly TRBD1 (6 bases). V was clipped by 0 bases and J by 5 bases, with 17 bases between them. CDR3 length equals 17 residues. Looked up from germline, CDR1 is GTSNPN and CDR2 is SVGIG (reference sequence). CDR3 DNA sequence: TGTGCCTGGAGTGTACAGGGATTTTGGCTTGATAATTCACCCCTCCACTTT. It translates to CAWSVQGFWLDNSPLHF.

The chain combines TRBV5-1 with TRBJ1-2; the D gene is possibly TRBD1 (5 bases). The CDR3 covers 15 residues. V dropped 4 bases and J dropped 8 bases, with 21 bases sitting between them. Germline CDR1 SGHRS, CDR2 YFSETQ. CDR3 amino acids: CASSADGTPVLGYTF. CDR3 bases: TGCGCCAGCAGCGCGGACGGGACTCCGGTGTTGGGCTACACCTTC.

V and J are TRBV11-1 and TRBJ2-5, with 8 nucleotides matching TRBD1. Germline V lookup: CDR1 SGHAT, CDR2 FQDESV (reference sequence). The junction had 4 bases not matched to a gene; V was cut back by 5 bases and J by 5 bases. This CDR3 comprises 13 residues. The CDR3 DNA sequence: TGTGCCAGCAGCCTGAACAGGGGGGAGACCCAGTACTTC. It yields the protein CASSLNRGETQYF.

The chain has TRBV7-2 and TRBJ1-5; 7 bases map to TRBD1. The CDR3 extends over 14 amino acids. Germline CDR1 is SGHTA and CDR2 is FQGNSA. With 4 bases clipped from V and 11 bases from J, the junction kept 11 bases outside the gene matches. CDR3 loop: CASSSRQGRVAQHF. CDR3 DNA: TGTGCCAGCAGCTCCCGACAGGGTAGAGTGGCCCAGCATTTT. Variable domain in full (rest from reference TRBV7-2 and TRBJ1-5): GAGVSQSPSNKVTEKGKDVELRCDPISGHTALYWYRQSLGQGLEFLIYFQGNSAPDKSGLPSDRFSAERTGGSVSTLTIQRTQQEDSAVYLCASSSRQGRVAQHFGDGTRLSIL.

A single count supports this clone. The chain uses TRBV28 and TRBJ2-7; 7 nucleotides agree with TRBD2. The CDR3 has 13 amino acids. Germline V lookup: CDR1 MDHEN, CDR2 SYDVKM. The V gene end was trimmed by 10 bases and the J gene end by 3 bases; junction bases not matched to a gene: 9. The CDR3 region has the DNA TGTGCCACTCAAAGAGCGGGAATCTACGAGCAGTACTTC. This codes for CATQRAGIYEQYF.

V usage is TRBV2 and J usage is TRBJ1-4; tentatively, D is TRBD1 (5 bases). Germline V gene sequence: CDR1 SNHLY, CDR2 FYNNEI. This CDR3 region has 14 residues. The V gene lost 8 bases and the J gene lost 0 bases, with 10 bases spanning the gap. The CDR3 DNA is TGTGCCAGCGCCAGGGAAGCAACTAATGAAAAACTGTTTTTT. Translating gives CASAREATNEKLFF.

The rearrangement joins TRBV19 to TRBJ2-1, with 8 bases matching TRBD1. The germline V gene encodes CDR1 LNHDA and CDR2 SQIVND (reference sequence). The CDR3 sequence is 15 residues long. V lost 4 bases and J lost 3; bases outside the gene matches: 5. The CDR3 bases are TGTGCCAGTAGTAGGGGGACAGGATACTACAATGAGCAGTTCTTC. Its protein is CASSRGTGYYNEQFF.

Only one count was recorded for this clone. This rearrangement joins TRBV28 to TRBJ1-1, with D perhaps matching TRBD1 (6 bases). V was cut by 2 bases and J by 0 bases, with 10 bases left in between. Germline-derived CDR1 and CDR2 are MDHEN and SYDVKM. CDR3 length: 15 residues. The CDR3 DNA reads TGTGCCAGCAGTTTAAAGACAGGAGTGAACACTGAAGCTTTCTTT. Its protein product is CASSLKTGVNTEAFF.

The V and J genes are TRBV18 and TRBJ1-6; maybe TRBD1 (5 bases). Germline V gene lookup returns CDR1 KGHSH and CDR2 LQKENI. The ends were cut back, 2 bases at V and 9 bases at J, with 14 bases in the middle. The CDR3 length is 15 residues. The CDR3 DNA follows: TGTGCCAGCTCACCATACACCCTGGGGGGTTCACCCCTCCACTTT. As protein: CASSPYTLGGSPLHF.

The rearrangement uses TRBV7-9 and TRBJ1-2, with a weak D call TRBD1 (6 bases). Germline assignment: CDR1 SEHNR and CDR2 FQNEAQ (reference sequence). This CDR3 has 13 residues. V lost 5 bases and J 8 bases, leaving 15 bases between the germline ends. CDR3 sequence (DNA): TGTGCCAGCAGCCCTACCCCCAGGGGCGGCTACACCTTC. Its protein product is CASSPTPRGGYTF.